The T cell receptor (beta chain) described here comes from a study of cytomegalovirus exposure and HLA in healthy donors. PCR amplification relied on 60 Vbeta primers (plus 13 Jbeta primers). TCRdb keeps only in-frame clones here, not all; method: immunoSEQ multiplex PCR. The data show about 82,000 clones, around 76% seen once. Overall study findings and caveats: Analyzed later, most CMV-associated TCR beta chains appeared HLA-restricted.

This CDR3 contains 14 residues. The germline V gene encodes CDR1 MNHEY and CDR2 SVGAGI. The germline V and J ends were trimmed by 3 bases and 8 bases, with 14 bases remaining between them. A remark on this clone: The antigen is not known.

V usage is TRBV6-5 and J usage is TRBJ1-5, with D unresolved. This receptor was identified in a woman in her 50s in good health and CMV-seropositive. Material: PBMCs. CDR3 amino acids: CASSYDGNQEPQHF. CDR3 nucleotide sequence: TGTGCCAGCAGTTATGACGGCAATCAGGAGCCCCAGCATTTT.